This TCR beta chain is drawn from a study of cytomegalovirus exposure and HLA in healthy donors. Repertoires were generated with immunoSEQ multiplex PCR, while TCRdb's copy carries only in-frame clones and drops some. Altogether almost 65,000 clones are present, 75% to 90% being singletons, with the ten largest covering approximately 1.5%. Details on this clone: Its antigen is currently unknown.

General observations from the study: The study designated 150 or so TCR beta chains cytomegalovirus-associated.

The sample taken for sequencing was PBMCs. The clonotype was recovered from a woman between 18 and 29 years old in good health and CMV-seronegative.

The CDR3 region is CASSVAGYEQYF. In DNA, the CDR3 is TGTGCCAGCAGTGTGGCGGGGTACGAGCAGTACTTC. The rearrangement uses TRBV28 and TRBJ2-7, with D possibly TRBD2 on 6 matching bases. The V and J ends lost 5 bases and 4 bases respectively, with 9 bases between them. The length of the CDR3 is 12 residues. In germline, CDR1 is MDHEN, CDR2 SYDVKM.